Shown below are 23 T cell receptor beta chains from a single sample sequenced in a study of shared clonotypes between healthy human individuals. The assay was immunoSEQ multiplex PCR, and TCRdb's table has in-frame clones only and misses some. The sample consists of 550,000 to 700,000 clones, 73% of them appearing once. What was sequenced was memory CD4+ T cells sorted from blood. As to subset: CD45RA-negative fraction. Receptor source: a woman in her thirties in good health.

This clone was detected only once. The chain has TRBV6-6 and TRBJ2-5, with TRBD2 identical over 7 bases. From germline, CDR1 is MNHNY and CDR2 SVGAGI (reference sequence). The junction had 3 bases not matched to a gene; V was cut back by 0 bases and J by 2 bases. The length of the CDR3 is 15 residues. CDR3 sequence reads: CASSYSTSLQETQYF. CDR3 DNA: TGTGCCAGCAGTTACTCGACTAGCTTACAAGAGACCCAGTACTTC.

The rearrangement joins TRBV28 to TRBJ1-2; D not resolved. CDR1 is MDHEN, CDR2 SYDVKM, per germline. The germline V and J ends were trimmed by 1 base and 7 bases, with 10 bases remaining between them. CDR3 length equals 13 residues. The DNA of the CDR3 is TGTGCCAGCAGTTTATATGCCCGGGCTGGCTACACCTTC. The encoded protein is CASSLYARAGYTF.

The chain has TRBV5-4 and TRBJ2-2; perhaps D is TRBD1 or TRBD2 (5 bases each). The germline V gene encodes CDR1 SGHNT and CDR2 YYREEE (reference sequence). This CDR3 has 14 residues. V gave up 2 bases and J gave up 5 bases, with 10 bases separating them. The CDR3 DNA reads TGTGCCAGCAGCTTCCGGGGCCAGACCGGGGAGCTGTTTTTT. Translating it yields CASSFRGQTGELFF.

The chain joins TRBV30 to TRBJ2-1; no reliable D call. Trimming took off 0 bases at V and 15 bases at J, with 18 bases between the two ends. The V gene's germline CDR1 is GTSNPN and CDR2 SVGIG (reference sequence). The CDR3 totals 13 residues. This CDR3 is CAWSVSLGLVRFF. The CDR3 nucleotides read TGTGCCTGGAGTGTCTCGTTGGGGTTGGTCAGGTTCTTC.

J is TRBJ2-7 and V is TRBV29-1; the match to TRBD2 covers 7 bases. The germline CDR1 and CDR2 sequences are SQVTM and ANQGSEA. Unmatched junction bases numbered 5, after V lost 4 bases and J lost 5 bases. The CDR3 covers 12 residues. CDR3 DNA sequence: TGCAGCGTTGCAAGGGAGGGCGACGAGCAGTACTTC. Its protein is CSVAREGDEQYF.

The V call is TRBV11-2, the J call TRBJ2-7; 9 bases agree with TRBD2. Germline V lookup: CDR1 SGHAT, CDR2 FQNNGV. Trimming at V came to 1 base and at J to 7 bases, leaving 5 bases not matched to a gene. This CDR3 is built from 14 residues. CDR3 in amino acids: CASSLALAGVEQYF. The CDR3 bases are TGTGCCAGCAGCTTAGCGTTAGCGGGAGTGGAGCAGTACTTC.

The rearrangement joins TRBV5-1 to TRBJ1-3; maybe TRBD1 (5 bases). The germline V and J ends were trimmed by 4 bases and 6 bases, with 11 bases remaining between them. The CDR3 extends over 13 amino acids. Per the germline V gene, CDR1 is SGHRS and CDR2 is YFSETQ. CDR3 in amino acids: CASSRDGLNTIYF. In nucleotides, the CDR3 is TGCGCCAGCAGCCGGGACGGTTTAAACACCATATATTTT.

V and J are TRBV29-1 and TRBJ2-1; D ambiguous. The V and J ends lost 4 bases and 3 bases respectively, with 4 bases between them. Germline lookup yields CDR1 SQVTM and CDR2 ANQGSEA. The CDR3 has 11 residues. CDR3 residues: CSVGHYNEQFF. For the CDR3, the DNA is TGCAGCGTTGGTCACTACAATGAGCAGTTCTTC.

V and J are TRBV28 and TRBJ2-3; D is unresolved. The CDR3 has 11 amino acids. CDR1 MDHEN and CDR2 SYDVKM come from the germline V gene. V lost 5 bases to trimming and J lost 5 bases, with 5 bases between them. The CDR3, as DNA: TGTGCCAGCAGTACAGTAGATACGCAGTATTTT. It specifies CASSTVDTQYF.

The chain employs TRBV11-3 and TRBJ2-1, with 8 bases matching TRBD2. CDR3 length: 15 residues. Germline V gene data show CDR1 as SGHNT and CDR2 as YENEEA. V shed 5 bases, J shed 4 bases, and the junction held 7 bases outside the gene matches. The CDR3 DNA follows: TGTGCCAGCAGCCCACGGGAGGGGGGTTACAATGAGCAGTTCTTC. It specifies CASSPREGGYNEQFF.

The chain has TRBV7-2 and TRBJ1-2; D not certain. V lost 1 base, J lost 8 bases, and 14 bases lay in between. The CDR3 runs 14 residues. Looked up from germline, CDR1 is SGHTA and CDR2 is FQGNSA. The CDR3 DNA reads as TGTGCCAGCAGCTTAGGACCCTCAGGAGGGGGCTACACCTTC. Its translation: CASSLGPSGGGYTF.

This clone was counted only a few times. This chain joins TRBV14 and TRBJ2-7; D may correspond to TRBD1 or TRBD2 (5 bases each). The CDR3 consists of 14 residues. Germline V gene sequence: CDR1 SGHDN, CDR2 FVKESK. V was cut by 0 bases and J by 6 bases, with 12 bases left in between. CDR3 DNA: TGTGCCAGCAGCCAAGATCGGGCTGGGGGCGAGCAGTACTTC. Translated: CASSQDRAGGEQYF.

The gene calls are TRBV29-1 and TRBJ1-5, with D unclear. Germline V gene data show CDR1 as SQVTM and CDR2 as ANQGSEA. The length of the CDR3 is 14 residues. V lost 6 bases and J 0 bases, leaving 12 bases between the germline ends. In nucleotides, the CDR3 is TGCAGCGTAAGGACCGAAAATAGCAATCAGCCCCAGCATTTT. It is translated as CSVRTENSNQPQHF.

Notes on this clone: With a much larger clone just one base away, this may be a read error. The sample has other DNA sequences that encode this CDR3 too. V usage is TRBV5-1 and J usage is TRBJ2-3; 10 bases are shared with TRBD2. J lost 1 base, V lost 4 bases, and 3 bases had no gene match. Germline V gives CDR1 SGHRS, CDR2 YFSETQ. This CDR3 has 15 residues. CDR3 DNA sequence: TGCGCCAGCAGCCCCGGGACTAGCGGCACAGATACGCAGTATTTT. As protein: CASSPGTSGTDTQYF.

This chain's CDR3 is CASSVGRQETQYF. The DNA for the CDR3 is TGTGCCAGCAGTGTAGGGAGACAAGAGACCCAGTACTTC. The chain links TRBV25-1 to TRBJ2-5, with a possible D match to TRBD2 (5 bases). Trimming removed 4 bases from V and 2 bases from J, with 8 bases in between. There are 13 residues in the CDR3. Germline CDR1 is MGHDK and CDR2 is SYGVNS.

CDR3 sequence reads: CASSYIRAGGTGELFF. For the CDR3, the DNA is TGTGCCAGCAGTTATATCCGGGCCGGGGGCACCGGGGAGCTGTTTTTT. The rearrangement joins TRBV6-6 to TRBJ2-2, with D tentatively TRBD2 (6 bases). Germline values: CDR1 MNHNY, CDR2 SVGAGI (reference sequence). The CDR3 runs to 16 residues. Trimming took off 3 bases at V and 4 bases at J, with 15 bases between the two ends.

The chain couples TRBV6-5 to TRBJ1-5, with no clear D. With 6 bases removed from V and 0 bases from J, the gap between germline ends came to 12 bases. From germline, CDR1 is MNHEY and CDR2 SVGAGI. The CDR3 runs to 15 residues. CDR3 sequence (DNA): TGTGCCAGCAGGGCGGGAGGTTTTAGCAATCAGCCCCAGCATTTT. It codes for CASRAGGFSNQPQHF.

This rearrangement joins TRBV7-2 to TRBJ2-3; TRBD1 or TRBD2 may be the D gene (5 bases each). The CDR3 is 16 amino acids. Germline V gene sequence: CDR1 SGHTA, CDR2 FQGNSA. V gave up 5 bases and J gave up 2 bases, with 17 bases separating them. CDR3 nucleotides: TGTGCCAGCAGCACCCAATCCGGGACCATCACAGATACGCAGTATTTT. This gives the protein CASSTQSGTITDTQYF.

This chain links TRBV28 with TRBJ2-7; possible D gene TRBD1, 6 bases. The germline V and J ends were trimmed by 6 bases and 5 bases, with 20 bases remaining between them. This CDR3 spans 15 amino acids. The germline gives CDR1 MDHEN, CDR2 SYDVKM. The CDR3 nucleotides read TGTGCCAGCAGCTCCTACAGGGTATCCGCCCACGAGCAGTACTTC. Encoded protein: CASSSYRVSAHEQYF.

This chain links TRBV9 with TRBJ2-2; TRBD2 agrees at 10 bases. The CDR3 spans 17 residues. Per the germline V gene, CDR1 is SGDLS and CDR2 is YYNGEE. V lost 2 bases, J lost 7 bases, and 11 bases stayed unmatched. The CDR3 bases are TGTGCCAGCAGCGTGGGACTAGCGCCCGGTAGGGGCGGGGAGCTGTTTTTT. Translating gives CASSVGLAPGRGGELFF.

The chain joins TRBV28 to TRBJ1-5; no reliable D call. This CDR3 is built from 13 residues. The germline gives CDR1 MDHEN, CDR2 SYDVKM. With 3 bases removed from V and 1 base from J, the gap between germline ends came to 4 bases. DNA for the CDR3: TGTGCCAGCAGTTTTCAAAGCAATCAGCCCCAGCATTTT. Amino acid sequence: CASSFQSNQPQHF.

CDR3 bases: TGTGCCAGCAGCTTAAGACTAGCGGAACCCTACGAGCAGTACTTC. This sequence encodes CASSLRLAEPYEQYF. The chain links TRBV7-2 to TRBJ2-7; 9 nucleotides line up with TRBD2. The V gene's germline CDR1 is SGHTA and CDR2 FQGNSA. The V gene end was trimmed by 2 bases and the J gene end by 2 bases; junction bases not matched to a gene: 4. The CDR3 sequence is 15 residues long. The variable domain in full, completed from reference TRBV7-2 and TRBJ2-7, reads GAGVSQSPSNKVTEKGKDVELRCDPISGHTALYWYRQSLGQGLEFLIYFQGNSAPDKSGLPSDRFSAERTGGSVSTLTIQRTQQEDSAVYLCASSLRLAEPYEQYFGPGTRLTVT.

The chain couples TRBV25-1 to TRBJ2-3; 10 bases match TRBD2. With 8 bases clipped from V and 0 bases from J, the junction kept 5 bases outside the gene matches. The CDR3 consists of 15 residues. Germline V gene data show CDR1 as MGHDK and CDR2 as SYGVNS. As DNA, the CDR3 is TGTGCCAGCGAAAAAGCGGGAGGGAGCACAGATACGCAGTATTTT. It encodes CASEKAGGSTDTQYF.